This T cell receptor beta chain was recorded in a study of blood T cell repertoires in COVID-19. As for the study in general: The samples span acute and convalescent COVID-19 from the United States, Italy and Spain.

In the authors' workflow: It was from reference gene primer amplification that nucleated cell counts were estimated. TCRdb's table, derived via immunoSEQ multiplex PCR, lists solely in-frame clones and lacks some. V, J and clone size are those of that table, while D and trimming were read from the DNA. The sample lists roughly 84,000 clones, about 82% seen once, with 15% to 20% in the top ten. V lost 4 bases and J 8 bases, leaving 19 bases between the germline ends. The CDR3 length is 16 residues. The germline gives CDR1 KGHDR, CDR2 SFDVKD. The specimen sequenced was peripheral blood. The origin of this receptor is a man of 80 years or more with active or convalescent COVID-19. The rearrangement links TRBV24-1 to TRBJ1-4; the D is unclear. Here the CDR3 DNA reads TGTGCCACCAGTGACAGAGACGCAACGGGGTCGGAAAAACTGTTTTTT. Encoded protein: CATSDRDATGSEKLFF.